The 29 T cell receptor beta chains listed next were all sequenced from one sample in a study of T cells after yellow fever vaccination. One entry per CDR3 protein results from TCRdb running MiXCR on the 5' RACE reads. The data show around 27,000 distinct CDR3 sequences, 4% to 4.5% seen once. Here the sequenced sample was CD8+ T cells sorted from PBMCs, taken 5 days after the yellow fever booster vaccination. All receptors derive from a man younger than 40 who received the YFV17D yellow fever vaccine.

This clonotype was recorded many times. The CDR3 DNA follows: TGCAGCGCCGTCGGGGACAGGGGTTTTAATGAGCAGTTCTTC. Its protein product is CSAVGDRGFNEQFF. The chain employs TRBV29-1 and TRBJ2-1; 10 nucleotides line up with TRBD1. Germline-derived CDR1 and CDR2 are SQVTM and ANQGSEA. The CDR3 consists of 14 residues. Trimming at V came to 7 bases and at J to 7 bases, leaving 10 bases not matched to a gene.

The CDR3 DNA reads TGCGCCAGCAGCTTAACCCGGGGGAGGTCCTACAATGAGCAGTTCTTC. Protein sequence: CASSLTRGRSYNEQFF. The V call is TRBV5-1, the J call TRBJ2-1, with D maybe TRBD2 (6 bases). Deletions cut 2 bases from V and 1 base from J, with 13 bases between. This CDR3 has 16 residues. Germline values: CDR1 SGHRS, CDR2 YFSETQ.

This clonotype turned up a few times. CDR3 DNA sequence: TGTGCCAGCAGCCCCCGGGGAGGGACTGAAGCTTTCTTT. Translating gives CASSPRGGTEAFF. The V and J genes are TRBV7-2 and TRBJ1-1; D is unresolved. Germline lookup yields CDR1 SGHTA and CDR2 FQGNSA. The CDR3 runs 13 residues. Trimming shortened V by 5 bases and J by 5 bases, and 12 bases separated the two germline ends.

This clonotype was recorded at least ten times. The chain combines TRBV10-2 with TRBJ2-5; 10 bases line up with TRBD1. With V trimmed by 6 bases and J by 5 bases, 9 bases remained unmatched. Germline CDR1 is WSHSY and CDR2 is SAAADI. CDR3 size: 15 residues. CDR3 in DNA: TGCGCCAGCAGAGACCCGGGACAGGGGAGGGAGACCCAGTACTTC. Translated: CASRDPGQGRETQYF.

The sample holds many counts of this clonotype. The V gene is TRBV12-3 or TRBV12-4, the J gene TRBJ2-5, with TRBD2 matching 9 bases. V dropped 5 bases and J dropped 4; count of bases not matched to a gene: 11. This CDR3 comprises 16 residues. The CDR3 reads CASSPLAGEGRETQYF. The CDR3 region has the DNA TGTGCCAGCAGTCCATTAGCGGGAGAAGGAAGAGAGACCCAGTACTTC.

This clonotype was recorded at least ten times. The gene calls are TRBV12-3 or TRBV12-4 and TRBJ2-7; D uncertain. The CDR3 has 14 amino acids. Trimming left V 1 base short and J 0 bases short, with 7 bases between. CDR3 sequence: CASSLGDTSYEQYF. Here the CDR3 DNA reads TGTGCCAGCAGTTTAGGCGACACCTCCTACGAGCAGTACTTC.

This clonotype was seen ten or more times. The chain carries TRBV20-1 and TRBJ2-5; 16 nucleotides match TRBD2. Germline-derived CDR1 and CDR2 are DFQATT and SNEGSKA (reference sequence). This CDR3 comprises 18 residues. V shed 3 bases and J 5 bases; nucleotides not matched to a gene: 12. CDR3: CSASARGTSGRAAETQYF. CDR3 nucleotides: TGCAGTGCTAGTGCCCGGGGGACTAGCGGGAGGGCGGCTGAGACCCAGTACTTC.

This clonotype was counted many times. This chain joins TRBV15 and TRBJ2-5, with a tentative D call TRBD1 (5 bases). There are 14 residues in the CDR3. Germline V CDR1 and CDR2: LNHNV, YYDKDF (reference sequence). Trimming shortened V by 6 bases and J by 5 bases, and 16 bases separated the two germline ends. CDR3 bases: TGTGCCACCAGGGACACAAGAACTTGGGAGACCCAGTACTTC. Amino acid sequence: CATRDTRTWETQYF.

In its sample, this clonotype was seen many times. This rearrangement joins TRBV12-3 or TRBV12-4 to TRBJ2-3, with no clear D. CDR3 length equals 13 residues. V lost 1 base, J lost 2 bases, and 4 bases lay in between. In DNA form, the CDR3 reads TGTGCCAGCAGTTTAGGCTTCACAGATACGCAGTATTTT. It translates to CASSLGFTDTQYF.

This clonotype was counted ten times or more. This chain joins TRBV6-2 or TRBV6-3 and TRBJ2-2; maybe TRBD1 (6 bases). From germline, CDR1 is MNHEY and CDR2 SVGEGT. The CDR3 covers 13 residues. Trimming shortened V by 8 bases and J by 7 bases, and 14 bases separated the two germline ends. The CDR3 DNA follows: TGTGCCAGCGGCCACAGGGATTTCGGGGAGCTGTTTTTT. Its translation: CASGHRDFGELFF.

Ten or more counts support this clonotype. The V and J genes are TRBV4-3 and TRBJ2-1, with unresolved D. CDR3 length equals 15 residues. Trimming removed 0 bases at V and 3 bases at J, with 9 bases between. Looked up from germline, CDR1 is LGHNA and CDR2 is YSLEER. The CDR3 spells CASSQDPDDYNEQFF. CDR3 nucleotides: TGCGCCAGCAGCCAAGATCCGGACGACTACAATGAGCAGTTCTTC.

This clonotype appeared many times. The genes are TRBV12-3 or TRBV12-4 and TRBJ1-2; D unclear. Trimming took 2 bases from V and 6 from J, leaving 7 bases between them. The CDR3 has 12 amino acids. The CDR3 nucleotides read TGTGCCAGCAGTTTAAGGACGGATGGCTACACCTTC. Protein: CASSLRTDGYTF.

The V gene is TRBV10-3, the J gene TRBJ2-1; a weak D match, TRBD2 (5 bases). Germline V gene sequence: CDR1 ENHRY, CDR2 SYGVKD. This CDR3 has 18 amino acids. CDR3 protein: CTFSPPQASSHPDYEQFF. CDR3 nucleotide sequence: TGTACCTTCAGTCCTCCTCAGGCTAGTTCGCACCCGGACTATGAGCAGTTCTTC.

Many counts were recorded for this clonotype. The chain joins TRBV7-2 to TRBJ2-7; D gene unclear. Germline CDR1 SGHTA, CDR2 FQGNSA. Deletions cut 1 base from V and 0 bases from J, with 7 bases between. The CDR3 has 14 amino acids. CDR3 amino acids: CASSLERSSYEQYF. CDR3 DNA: TGTGCCAGCAGCTTAGAACGAAGCTCCTACGAGCAGTACTTC.

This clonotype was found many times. CDR3 nucleotide sequence: TGTGCCAGCAGCCAAGATATCTTGGCAACTAATGAAAAACTGTTTTTT. This translates into CASSQDILATNEKLFF. V and J are TRBV14 and TRBJ1-4, with D uncertain. The germline CDR1 and CDR2 sequences are SGHDN and FVKESK. V lost 0 bases and J lost 0, with 8 bases in between. The CDR3 contains 16 residues. Using reference TRBV14 and TRBJ1-4 for the parts outside the CDR3, the full variable domain is EAGVTQFPSHSVIEKGQTVTLRCDPISGHDNLYWYRRVMGKEIKFLLHFVKESKQDESGMPNNRFLAERTGGTYSTLKVQPAELEDSGVYFCASSQDILATNEKLFFGSGTQLSVL.

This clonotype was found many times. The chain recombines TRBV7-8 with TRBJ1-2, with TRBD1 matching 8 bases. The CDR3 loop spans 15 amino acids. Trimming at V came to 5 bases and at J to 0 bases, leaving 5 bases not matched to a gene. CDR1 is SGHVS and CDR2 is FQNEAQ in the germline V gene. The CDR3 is CASSPWTGTNYGYTF. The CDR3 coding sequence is TGTGCCAGCAGCCCATGGACAGGGACTAACTATGGCTACACCTTC.

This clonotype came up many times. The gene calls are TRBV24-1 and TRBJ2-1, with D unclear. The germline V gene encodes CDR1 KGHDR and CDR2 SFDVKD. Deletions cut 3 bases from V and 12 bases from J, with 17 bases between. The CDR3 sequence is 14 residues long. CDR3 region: CATSDPGHPSAQFF. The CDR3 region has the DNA TGTGCCACCAGTGATCCCGGCCACCCCTCCGCGCAGTTCTTC.

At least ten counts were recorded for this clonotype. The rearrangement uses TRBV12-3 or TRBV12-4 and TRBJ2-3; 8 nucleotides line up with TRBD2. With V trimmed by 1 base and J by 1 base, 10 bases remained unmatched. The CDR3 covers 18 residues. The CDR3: CASSLVSSPGLGTDTQYF. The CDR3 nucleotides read TGTGCCAGCAGTTTAGTATCCTCCCCGGGACTAGGCACAGATACGCAGTATTTT.

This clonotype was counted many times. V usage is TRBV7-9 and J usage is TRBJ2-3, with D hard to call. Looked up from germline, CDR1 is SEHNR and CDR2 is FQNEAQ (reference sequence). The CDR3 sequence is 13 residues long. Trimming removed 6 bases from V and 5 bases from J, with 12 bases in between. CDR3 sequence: CASRHTQRDTQYF. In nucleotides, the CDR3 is TGTGCCAGCAGACATACGCAGAGAGATACGCAGTATTTT.

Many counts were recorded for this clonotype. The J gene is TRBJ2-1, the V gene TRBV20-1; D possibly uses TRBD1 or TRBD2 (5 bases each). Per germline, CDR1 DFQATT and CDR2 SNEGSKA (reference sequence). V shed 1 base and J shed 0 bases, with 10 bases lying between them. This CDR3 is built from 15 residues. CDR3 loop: CSARGAGSSYNEQFF. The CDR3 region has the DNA TGCAGTGCTAGAGGAGCAGGGAGCTCCTACAATGAGCAGTTCTTC.

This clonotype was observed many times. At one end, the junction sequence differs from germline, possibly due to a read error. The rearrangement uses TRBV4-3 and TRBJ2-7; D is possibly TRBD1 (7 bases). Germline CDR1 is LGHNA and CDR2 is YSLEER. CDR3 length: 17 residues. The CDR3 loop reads CASSQGGGAGMAYEQYF. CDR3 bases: TGCGCCAGCAGTCAAGGGGGCGGGGCCGGGATGGCCTACGAGCAGTACTTC.

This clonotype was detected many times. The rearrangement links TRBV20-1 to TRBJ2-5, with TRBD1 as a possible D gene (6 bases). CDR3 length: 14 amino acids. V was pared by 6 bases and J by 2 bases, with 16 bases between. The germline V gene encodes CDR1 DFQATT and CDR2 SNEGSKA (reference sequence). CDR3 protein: CSAPRDTSQETQYF. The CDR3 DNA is TGCAGTGCACCCCGGGACACCTCGCAAGAGACCCAGTACTTC.

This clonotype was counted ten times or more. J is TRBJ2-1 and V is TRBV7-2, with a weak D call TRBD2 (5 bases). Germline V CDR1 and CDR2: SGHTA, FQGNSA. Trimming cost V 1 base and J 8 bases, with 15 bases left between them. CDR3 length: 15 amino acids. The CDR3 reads CASSLDLGVRDEQFF. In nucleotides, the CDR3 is TGTGCCAGCAGCTTAGATCTGGGAGTGCGGGATGAGCAGTTCTTC.

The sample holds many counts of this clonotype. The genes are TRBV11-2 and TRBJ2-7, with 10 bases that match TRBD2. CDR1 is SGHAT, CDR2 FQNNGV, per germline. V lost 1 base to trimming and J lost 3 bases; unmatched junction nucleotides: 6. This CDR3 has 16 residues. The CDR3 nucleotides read TGTGCCAGCAGCTTAGTTACCCTAGCGGGAGACTACGAGCAGTACTTC. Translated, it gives CASSLVTLAGDYEQYF.

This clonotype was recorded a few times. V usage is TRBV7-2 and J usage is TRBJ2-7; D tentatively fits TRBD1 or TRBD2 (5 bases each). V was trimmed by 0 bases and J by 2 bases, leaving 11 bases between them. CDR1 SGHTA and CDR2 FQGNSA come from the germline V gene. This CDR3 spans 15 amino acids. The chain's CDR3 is CASSLAPGTPYEQYF. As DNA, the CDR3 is TGTGCCAGCAGCTTAGCCCCCGGGACCCCCTACGAGCAGTACTTC.

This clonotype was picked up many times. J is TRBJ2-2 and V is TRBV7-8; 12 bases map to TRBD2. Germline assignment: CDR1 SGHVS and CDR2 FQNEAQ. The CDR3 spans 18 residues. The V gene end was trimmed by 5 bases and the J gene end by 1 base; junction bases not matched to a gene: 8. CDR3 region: CASSPRLAGDENTGELFF. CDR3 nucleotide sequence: TGTGCCAGCAGCCCGCGACTAGCGGGAGATGAGAACACCGGGGAGCTGTTTTTT.

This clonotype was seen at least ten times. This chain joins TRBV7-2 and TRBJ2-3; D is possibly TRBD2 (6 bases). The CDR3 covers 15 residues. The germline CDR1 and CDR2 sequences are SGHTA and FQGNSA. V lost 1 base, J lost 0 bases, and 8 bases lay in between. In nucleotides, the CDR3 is TGTGCCAGCAGCTTAGGGGACTTTAGCACAGATACGCAGTATTTT. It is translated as CASSLGDFSTDTQYF.

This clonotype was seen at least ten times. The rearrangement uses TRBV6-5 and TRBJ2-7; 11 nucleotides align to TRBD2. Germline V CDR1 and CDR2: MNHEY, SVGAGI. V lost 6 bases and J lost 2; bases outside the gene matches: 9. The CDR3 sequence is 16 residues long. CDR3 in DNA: TGTGCCAGCAGCCTCACTCCGGGACTAGCGGCCTACGAGCAGTACTTC. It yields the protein CASSLTPGLAAYEQYF.

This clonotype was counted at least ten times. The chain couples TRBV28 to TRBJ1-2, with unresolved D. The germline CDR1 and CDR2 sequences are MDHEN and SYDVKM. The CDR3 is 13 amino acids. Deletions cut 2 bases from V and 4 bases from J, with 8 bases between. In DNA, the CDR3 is TGTGCCAGCAGTTTACTGGCTCGCTATGGCTACACCTTC. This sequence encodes CASSLLARYGYTF.